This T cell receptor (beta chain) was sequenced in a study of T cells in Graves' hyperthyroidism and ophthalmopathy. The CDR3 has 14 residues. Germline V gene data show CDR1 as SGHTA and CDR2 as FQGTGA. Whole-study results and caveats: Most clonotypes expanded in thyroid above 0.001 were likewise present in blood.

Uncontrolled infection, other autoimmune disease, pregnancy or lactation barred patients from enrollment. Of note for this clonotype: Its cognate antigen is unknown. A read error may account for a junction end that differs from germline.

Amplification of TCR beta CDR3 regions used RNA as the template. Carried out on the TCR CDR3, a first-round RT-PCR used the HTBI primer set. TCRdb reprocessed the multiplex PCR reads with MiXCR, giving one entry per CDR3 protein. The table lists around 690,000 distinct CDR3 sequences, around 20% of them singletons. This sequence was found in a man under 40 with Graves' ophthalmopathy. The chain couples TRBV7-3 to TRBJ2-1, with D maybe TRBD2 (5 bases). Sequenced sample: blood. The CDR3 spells CASSLMDSHNEQFF. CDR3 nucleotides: TGTGCCAGCAGCTTAATGGACTCCCACAATGAGCAGTTCTTC.